Shown below are 3 T cell receptor beta chains from a single sample sequenced in a study of T cells after yellow fever vaccination. MiXCR, applied by TCRdb to the 5' RACE reads, yields one record per CDR3 protein. The table records under 300,000 distinct CDR3 sequences, around 7% of them present only once. The starting material was CD4+ T cells sorted from PBMCs, obtained 15 days after the yellow fever booster vaccination. These receptors all stem from a man aged 25 to 40 who received the YFV17D yellow fever vaccine.

The sample holds a few counts of this clonotype. The genes are TRBV10-3 and TRBJ2-1; unclear D gene. The V and J ends lost 9 bases and 10 bases respectively, with 25 bases between them. The length of the CDR3 is 15 residues. The V gene's germline CDR1 is ENHRY and CDR2 SYGVKD. The CDR3 nucleotides are TGTGCCATTCGGACGGACCCTGCCCGGCGTGGGGAGCAGTTCTTC. It is translated as CAIRTDPARRGEQFF.

The J gene is TRBJ2-7, the V gene TRBV12-3 or TRBV12-4; D may be TRBD1 (6 bases). Trimming stripped 4 bases from V and 5 bases from J, with 12 bases between. The length of the CDR3 is 13 residues. The CDR3 sequence is CASSSTGIDEQYF. The DNA for the CDR3 is TGTGCCAGCAGTTCAACAGGGATCGACGAGCAGTACTTC.

This clonotype has ten or more counts. CDR3 residues: CASSLRLAGGDEQFF. CDR3 DNA: TGTGCCAGCAGCTTGAGGTTAGCGGGAGGGGATGAGCAGTTCTTC. This rearrangement joins TRBV5-6 to TRBJ2-1; 11 bases match TRBD2. The CDR3 extends over 15 amino acids. V was pared by 1 base and J by 8 bases, with 5 bases of the junction left unmatched. Germline V gene lookup returns CDR1 SGHDT and CDR2 YYEEEE.